Below, 22 T cell receptor beta chains from the same sample are listed, as sequenced in a study of T-cell memory formation after mild COVID-19. One entry per CDR3 protein results from TCRdb running MiXCR on the 5' RACE reads. The sample lists around 440,000 distinct CDR3 sequences, 15% to 20% occurring once. Sequences were obtained from PBMCs or a T cell subset sorted from them (not recorded which). The receptors were sampled from an adult woman who had mild COVID-19 (a few samples of this study predate the infection). Cell type and time point are not known.

The chain employs TRBV29-1 and TRBJ1-1; D unresolved. The germline V gene has CDR1 SQVTM and CDR2 ANQGSEA. Trimming cost V 5 bases and J 0 bases, with 7 bases left between them. The CDR3 consists of 12 residues. The CDR3 DNA reads TGCAGCGTTTGGTCGATGAACACTGAAGCTTTCTTT. It is translated as CSVWSMNTEAFF.

This clonotype has more than one count but fewer than ten. This chain connects TRBV20-1 to TRBJ1-5; D call uncertain. This CDR3 comprises 13 residues. The V gene's germline CDR1 is DFQATT and CDR2 SNEGSKA (reference sequence). V was pared by 2 bases and J by 2 bases, with 7 bases between. CDR3 in amino acids: CSARPLGNQPQHF. CDR3 sequence (DNA): TGCAGTGCTAGACCACTGGGCAATCAGCCCCAGCATTTT.

This chain uses TRBV27 with TRBJ1-5; possibly TRBD1 for D (5 bases). The CDR3 is made up of 14 amino acids. The V end was cut by 4 bases, the J end by 2 bases, with 9 bases between. Germline assignment: CDR1 MNHEY and CDR2 SMNVEV (reference sequence). This CDR3 reads CASSWGGGNQPQHF. The DNA of the CDR3 is TGTGCCAGCAGTTGGGGGGGAGGCAATCAGCCCCAGCATTTT.

This clonotype has more than one count but fewer than ten. V gene TRBV7-2 combines with J gene TRBJ2-5, with 14 bases aligning to TRBD2. Germline assignment: CDR1 SGHTA and CDR2 FQGNSA. The V and J ends lost 5 bases and 1 base, in that order; junction bases with no gene match: 3. The CDR3 is 16 residues long. The CDR3 region is CASSAGTSGGQETQYF. The CDR3 DNA follows: TGTGCCAGCAGCGCCGGGACTAGCGGGGGCCAAGAGACCCAGTACTTC.

A few counts support this clonotype. V and J are TRBV4-1 and TRBJ2-1; 7 bases line up with TRBD2. Germline V gives CDR1 MGHRA, CDR2 YSYEKL. V dropped 3 bases and J dropped 8; count of bases not matched to a gene: 7. This CDR3 contains 14 residues. The DNA of the CDR3 is TGCGCCAGCAGCCACGGCCAAACTAGCGATGAGCAGTTCTTC. It specifies CASSHGQTSDEQFF.

The chain is built from TRBV11-3 and TRBJ2-1, with unresolved D. Germline V gene data show CDR1 as SGHNT and CDR2 as YENEEA. The germline V and J ends were trimmed by 3 bases and 6 bases, with 12 bases remaining between them. This CDR3 has 14 residues. CDR3 DNA sequence: TGTGCCAGCAGCTTCGTAGATGTTACCAATGAGCAGTTCTTC. It specifies CASSFVDVTNEQFF. The variable domain in full, with the rest retrieved from reference TRBV11-3 and TRBJ2-1, is EAGVVQSPRYKIIEKKQPVAFWCNPISGHNTLYWYLQNLGQGPELLIRYENEEAVDDSQLPKDRFSAERLKGVDSTLKIQPAELGDSAVYLCASSFVDVTNEQFFGPGTRLTVL.

V gene TRBV12-3 or TRBV12-4 combines with J gene TRBJ1-5, with D unclear. This CDR3 is built from 12 residues. V was pared by 8 bases and J by 7 bases, with 12 bases between. The CDR3 nucleotides are TGTGCCAGCTCGGCCCGAAACCAGCCCCAGCATTTT. This codes for CASSARNQPQHF.

This clonotype was observed many times. The chain links TRBV4-3 to TRBJ2-7, with 11 bases matching TRBD1. Germline CDR1 and CDR2: LGHNA and YSLEER. The CDR3 is 14 amino acids. V shed 2 bases and J 5 bases; nucleotides not matched to a gene: 2. This chain's CDR3 is CASSQRTGGDEQYF. In DNA form, the CDR3 reads TGCGCCAGCAGCCAAAGGACAGGGGGCGACGAGCAGTACTTC.

This sequence joins TRBV24-1 and TRBJ2-5, with 7 bases matching TRBD2. The germline gives CDR1 KGHDR, CDR2 SFDVKD. The CDR3 totals 17 residues. V shed 0 bases and J 5 bases; nucleotides not matched to a gene: 11. CDR3 region: CATSDLIGPREVETQYF. CDR3 DNA sequence: TGTGCCACCAGTGATTTGATCGGGCCACGGGAGGTGGAGACCCAGTACTTC.

This clonotype occurred many times. This sequence joins TRBV3-1 and TRBJ2-7; 8 bases match TRBD1. V shed 3 bases and J 6 bases; nucleotides not matched to a gene: 10. This CDR3 is 15 amino acids long. Germline V gene sequence: CDR1 LGHDT, CDR2 YNNKEL (reference sequence). The CDR3 loop is CASSQGTGPRGEQYF. The CDR3 DNA sequence: TGTGCCAGCAGCCAGGGGACAGGACCTCGCGGCGAGCAGTACTTC.

The chain couples TRBV12-3 or TRBV12-4 to TRBJ1-6; D is unclear. The CDR3 has 14 residues. V lost 1 base, J lost 5 bases, and 6 bases lay in between. The CDR3 nucleotides read TGTGCCAGCAGTTTAGGGACCAATAATTCACCCCTCCACTTT. It yields the protein CASSLGTNNSPLHF.

There are a few counts of this clonotype. This chain joins TRBV20-1 and TRBJ2-1, with unresolved D. Germline loops: CDR1 DFQATT, CDR2 SNEGSKA (reference sequence). V gave up 7 bases and J gave up 2 bases, with 12 bases separating them. The CDR3 length is 13 residues. The CDR3 is CSGLGPTYNEQFF. CDR3 in DNA: TGCAGTGGGCTTGGCCCAACCTACAATGAGCAGTTCTTC.

The chain employs TRBV11-2 and TRBJ1-6; the match to TRBD1 covers 10 bases. The ends lost 5 bases at V and 10 bases at J; junction bases unmatched: 8. CDR3 length: 15 residues. The germline V gene encodes CDR1 SGHAT and CDR2 FQNNGV. CDR3 DNA: TGTGCCAGCAGCGAGACAGGGGGCTTATCATCACCCCTCCACTTT. This gives the protein CASSETGGLSSPLHF.

J is TRBJ2-5 and V is TRBV20-1; 10 nucleotides align to TRBD2. CDR3 length: 15 amino acids. Germline V CDR1 and CDR2: DFQATT, SNEGSKA (reference sequence). Losses at the gene ends were 4 bases for V and 2 bases for J; bases not matched to a gene: 7. The chain's CDR3 is CSAKSSGRPQETQYF. The CDR3 DNA sequence: TGCAGTGCTAAGAGTAGCGGGAGGCCTCAAGAGACCCAGTACTTC.

This clonotype has only a few counts. The chain uses TRBV18 and TRBJ2-7; 8 bases line up with TRBD1. This CDR3 spans 16 amino acids. The V segment lost 6 bases and the J segment 3 bases; nucleotides outside the gene matches: 13. CDR1 is KGHSH and CDR2 is LQKENI in the germline V gene. The CDR3: CASSLNGQGAFYEQYF. Here the CDR3 DNA reads TGTGCCAGCTCGCTTAATGGACAGGGAGCATTCTACGAGCAGTACTTC.

The chain carries TRBV3-1 and TRBJ1-4, with no clear D. The CDR3 is made up of 11 amino acids. Germline V gene data show CDR1 as LGHDT and CDR2 as YNNKEL (reference sequence). The V and J ends lost 5 bases and 10 bases respectively, with 8 bases between them. This CDR3 reads CASSERIKLFF. The CDR3 DNA is TGTGCCAGCAGCGAACGCATAAAACTGTTTTTT.

This chain uses TRBV24-1 with TRBJ2-1, with 10 bases that match TRBD2. CDR3 length: 17 residues. After removal of 4 bases from V and 1 base from J, the junction contained 6 bases not matched to a gene. Germline loops: CDR1 KGHDR, CDR2 SFDVKD. The CDR3 loop reads CATSDDGTSESYNEQFF. Here the CDR3 DNA reads TGTGCCACCAGTGACGACGGGACTAGCGAATCCTACAATGAGCAGTTCTTC.

This clonotype has a count of ten or more. This rearrangement joins TRBV12-3 or TRBV12-4 to TRBJ2-1, with 8 bases lining up with TRBD2. The CDR3 consists of 15 residues. Trimming cost V 5 bases and J 3 bases; bases outside gene matches: 6. For the CDR3, the DNA is TGTGCCAGCAGTCAACTAGCGGATGACTACAATGAGCAGTTCTTC. This sequence encodes CASSQLADDYNEQFF.

This clonotype was seen more than once but under ten times. The chain uses TRBV24-1 and TRBJ2-3; the D is unclear. Germline-derived CDR1 and CDR2 are KGHDR and SFDVKD. The CDR3 spans 15 residues. Trimming cost V 2 bases and J 4 bases, with 12 bases left between them. In nucleotides, the CDR3 is TGTGCCACCAGTGATTATGGCCCGGGCGCAGATACGCAGTATTTT. Residues: CATSDYGPGADTQYF.

Written as DNA, the CDR3 is TGTGCCAGCAGCCAAGTAGAGCGAGGCGCCTACAATGAGCAGTTCTTC. Its protein product is CASSQVERGAYNEQFF. The genes are TRBV4-2 and TRBJ2-1; D call uncertain. The CDR3 totals 16 residues. Deletions cut 1 base from V and 2 bases from J, with 12 bases between. Germline V CDR1 and CDR2: LGHNA, YNFKEQ.

This clonotype was detected a few times. The chain carries TRBV6-6 and TRBJ2-3, with 8 bases that match TRBD2. Germline values: CDR1 MNHNY, CDR2 SVGAGI (reference sequence). V shed 5 bases and J 4 bases; nucleotides not matched to a gene: 5. This CDR3 contains 14 residues. The CDR3 spells CASSPRGGPDTQYF. For the CDR3, the DNA is TGTGCCAGCAGTCCACGGGGGGGCCCAGATACGCAGTATTTT.

This clonotype was recorded many times. The CDR3 region is CASRKTSGVIPYEQYF. In DNA form, the CDR3 reads TGTGCCAGCAGAAAAACTAGCGGGGTAATCCCCTACGAGCAGTACTTC. The rearrangement joins TRBV6-1 to TRBJ2-7; TRBD2 matches 10 bases. Germline assignment: CDR1 MNHNS and CDR2 SASEGT. CDR3 length equals 16 residues. The J segment lost 2 bases and the V segment lost 6 bases, leaving 10 bases of the junction unmatched.